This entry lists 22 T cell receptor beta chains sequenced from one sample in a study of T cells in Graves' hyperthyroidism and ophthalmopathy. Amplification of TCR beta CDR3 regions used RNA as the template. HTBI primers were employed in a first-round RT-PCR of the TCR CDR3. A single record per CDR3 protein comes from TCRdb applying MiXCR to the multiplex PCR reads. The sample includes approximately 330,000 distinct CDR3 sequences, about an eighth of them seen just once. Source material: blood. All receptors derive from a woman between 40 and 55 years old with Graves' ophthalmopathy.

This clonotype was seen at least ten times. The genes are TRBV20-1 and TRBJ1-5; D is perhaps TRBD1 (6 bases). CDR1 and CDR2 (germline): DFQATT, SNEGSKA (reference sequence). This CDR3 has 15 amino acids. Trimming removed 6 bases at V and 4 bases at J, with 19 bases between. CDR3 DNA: TGCAGTGCCGGTTTGCGCAGGGGCGAAAATCAGCCCCAGCATTTT. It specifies CSAGLRRGENQPQHF.

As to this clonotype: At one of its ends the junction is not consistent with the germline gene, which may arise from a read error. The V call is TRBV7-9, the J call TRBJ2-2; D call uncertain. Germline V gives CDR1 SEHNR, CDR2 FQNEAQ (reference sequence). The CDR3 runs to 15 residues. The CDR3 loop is CASSIAEGFSGELFF. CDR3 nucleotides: TGTGCCAGCAGCATAGCTGAAGGCTTTTCCGGGGAGCTGTTTTTT.

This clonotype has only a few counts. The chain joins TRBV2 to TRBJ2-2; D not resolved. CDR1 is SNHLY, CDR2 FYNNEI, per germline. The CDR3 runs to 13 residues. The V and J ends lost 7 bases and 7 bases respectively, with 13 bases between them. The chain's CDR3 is CASTTLSGGELFF. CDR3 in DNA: TGTGCCAGCACGACGTTGTCTGGCGGGGAGCTGTTTTTT.

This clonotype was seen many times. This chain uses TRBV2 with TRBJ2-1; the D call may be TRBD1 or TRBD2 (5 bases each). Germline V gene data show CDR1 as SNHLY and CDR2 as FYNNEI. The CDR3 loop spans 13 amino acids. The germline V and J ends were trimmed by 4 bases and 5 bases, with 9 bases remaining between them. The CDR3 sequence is CASSGDGNNEQFF. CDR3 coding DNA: TGTGCCAGCAGTGGGGACGGCAACAATGAGCAGTTCTTC.

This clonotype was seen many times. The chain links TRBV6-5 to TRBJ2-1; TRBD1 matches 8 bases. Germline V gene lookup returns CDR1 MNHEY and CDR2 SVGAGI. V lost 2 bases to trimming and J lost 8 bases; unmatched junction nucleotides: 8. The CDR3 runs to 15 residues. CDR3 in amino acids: CASSYRPGGNYEQFF. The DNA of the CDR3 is TGTGCCAGCAGTTACCGGCCAGGGGGCAACTATGAGCAGTTCTTC.

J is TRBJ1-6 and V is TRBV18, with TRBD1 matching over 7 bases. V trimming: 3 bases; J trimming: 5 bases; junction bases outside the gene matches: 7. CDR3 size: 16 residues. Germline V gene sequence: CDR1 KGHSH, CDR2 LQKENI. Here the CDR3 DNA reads TGTGCCAGCTCACCGCAATTCGGGACAGATAATTCACCCCTCCACTTT. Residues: CASSPQFGTDNSPLHF.

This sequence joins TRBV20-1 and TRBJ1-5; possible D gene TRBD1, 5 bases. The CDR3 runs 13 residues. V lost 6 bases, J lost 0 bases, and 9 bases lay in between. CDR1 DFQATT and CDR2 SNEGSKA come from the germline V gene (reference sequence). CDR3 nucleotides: TGCAGTGCAAGACAGTATAGCAATCAGCCCCAGCATTTT. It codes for CSARQYSNQPQHF.

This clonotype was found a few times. CDR3 protein: CASSEGQLNIQYF. The CDR3 DNA follows: TGTGCCAGCAGTGAAGGACAGTTAAACATTCAGTACTTC. The gene calls are TRBV6-1 and TRBJ2-4; weak D call: TRBD1 (5 bases). The CDR3 contains 13 residues. The V end was cut by 1 base, the J end by 6 bases, with 7 bases between. From germline, CDR1 is MNHNS and CDR2 SASEGT.

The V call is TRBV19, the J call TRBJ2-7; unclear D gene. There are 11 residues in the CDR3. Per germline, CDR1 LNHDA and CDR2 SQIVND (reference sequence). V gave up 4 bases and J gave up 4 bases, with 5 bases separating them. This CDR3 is CASSKDYEQYF. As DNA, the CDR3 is TGTGCCAGTAGTAAAGATTACGAGCAGTACTTC.

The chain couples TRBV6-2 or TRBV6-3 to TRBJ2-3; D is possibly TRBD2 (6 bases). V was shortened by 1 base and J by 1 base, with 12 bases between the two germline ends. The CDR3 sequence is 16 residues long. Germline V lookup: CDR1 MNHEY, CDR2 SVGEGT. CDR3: CASSYFSGSGTDTQYF. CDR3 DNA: TGTGCCAGCAGTTACTTTAGCGGTAGTGGCACAGATACGCAGTATTTT.

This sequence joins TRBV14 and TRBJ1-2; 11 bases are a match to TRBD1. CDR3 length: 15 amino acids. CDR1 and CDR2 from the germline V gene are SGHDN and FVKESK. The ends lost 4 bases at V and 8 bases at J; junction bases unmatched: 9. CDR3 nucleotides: TGTGCCAGCAGCCCATGGACAGGGGGCGCGGGGGGCTACACCTTC. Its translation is CASSPWTGGAGGYTF.

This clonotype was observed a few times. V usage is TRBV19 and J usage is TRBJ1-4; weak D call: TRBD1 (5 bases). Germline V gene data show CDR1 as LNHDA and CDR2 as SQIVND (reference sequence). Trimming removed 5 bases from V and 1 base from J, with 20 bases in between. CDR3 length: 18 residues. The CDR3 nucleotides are TGTGCCAGTAGTCGGGACCGAAGGGCATGGGTAACTAATGAAAAACTGTTTTTT. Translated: CASSRDRRAWVTNEKLFF.

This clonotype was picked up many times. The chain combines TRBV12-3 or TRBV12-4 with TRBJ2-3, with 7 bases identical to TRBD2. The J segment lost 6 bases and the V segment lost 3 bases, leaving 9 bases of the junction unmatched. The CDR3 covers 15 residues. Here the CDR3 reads CASSFFSGAGDTQYF. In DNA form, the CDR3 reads TGTGCCAGCAGTTTCTTCAGCGGGGCCGGGGATACGCAGTATTTT.

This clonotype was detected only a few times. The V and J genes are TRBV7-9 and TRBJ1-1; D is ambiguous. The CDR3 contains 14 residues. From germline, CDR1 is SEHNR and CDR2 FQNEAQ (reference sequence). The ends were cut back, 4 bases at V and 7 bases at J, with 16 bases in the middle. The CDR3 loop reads CASSSTSDLIEAFF. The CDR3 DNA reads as TGTGCCAGCAGCTCTACTTCGGATCTCATTGAAGCTTTCTTT.

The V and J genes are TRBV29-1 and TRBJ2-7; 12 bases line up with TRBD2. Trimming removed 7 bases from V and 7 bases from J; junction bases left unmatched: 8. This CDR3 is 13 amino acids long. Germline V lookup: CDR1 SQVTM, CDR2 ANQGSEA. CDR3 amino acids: CSGEGLAGGEQYF. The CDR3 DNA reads TGCAGCGGGGAGGGACTAGCGGGTGGGGAGCAGTACTTC.

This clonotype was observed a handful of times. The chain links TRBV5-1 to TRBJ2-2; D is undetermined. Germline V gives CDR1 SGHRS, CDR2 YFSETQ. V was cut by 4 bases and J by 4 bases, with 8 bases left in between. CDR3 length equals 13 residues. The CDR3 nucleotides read TGCGCCAGCAGCATCGACCCCACCGGGGAGCTGTTTTTT. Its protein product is CASSIDPTGELFF.

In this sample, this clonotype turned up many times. CDR3 amino acids: CASQTRSEQFF. The CDR3, as DNA: TGTGCCAGCCAGACTAGGTCTGAGCAGTTCTTC. The V and J genes are TRBV2 and TRBJ2-1, with D tentatively TRBD2 (6 bases). Germline lookup yields CDR1 SNHLY and CDR2 FYNNEI. The CDR3 runs to 11 residues. Trimming shortened V by 8 bases and J by 9 bases, and 11 bases separated the two germline ends.

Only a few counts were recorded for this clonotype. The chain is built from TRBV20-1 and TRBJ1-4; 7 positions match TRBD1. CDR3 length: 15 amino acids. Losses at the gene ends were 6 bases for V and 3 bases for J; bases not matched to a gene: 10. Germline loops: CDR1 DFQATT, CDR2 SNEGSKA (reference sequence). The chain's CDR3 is CSAPGQAGSNEKLFF. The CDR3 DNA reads TGCAGTGCCCCAGGACAGGCCGGGTCTAATGAAAAACTGTTTTTT.

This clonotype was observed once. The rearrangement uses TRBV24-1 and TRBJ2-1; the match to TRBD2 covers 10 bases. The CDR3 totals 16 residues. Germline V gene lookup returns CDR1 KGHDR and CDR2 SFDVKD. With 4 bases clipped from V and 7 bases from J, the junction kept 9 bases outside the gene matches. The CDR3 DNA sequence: TGTGCCACCAGTGAGCCCCTGGAGCGGGAGGGAAATGAGCAGTTCTTC. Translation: CATSEPLEREGNEQFF.

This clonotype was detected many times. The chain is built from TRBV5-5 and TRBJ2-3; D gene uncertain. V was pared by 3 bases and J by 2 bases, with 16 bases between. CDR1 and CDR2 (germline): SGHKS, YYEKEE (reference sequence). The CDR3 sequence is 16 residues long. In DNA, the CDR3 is TGTGCCAGCAGCTCCAACCCAGAAAGGATCACAGATACGCAGTATTTT. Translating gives CASSSNPERITDTQYF.

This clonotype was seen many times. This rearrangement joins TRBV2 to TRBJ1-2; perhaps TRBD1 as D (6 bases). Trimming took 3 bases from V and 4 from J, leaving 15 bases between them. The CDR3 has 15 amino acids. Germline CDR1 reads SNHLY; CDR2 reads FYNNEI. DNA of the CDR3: TGTGCCAGCAGTGAGGCGGACAGTTTTCTCTATGGCTACACCTTC. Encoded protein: CASSEADSFLYGYTF.

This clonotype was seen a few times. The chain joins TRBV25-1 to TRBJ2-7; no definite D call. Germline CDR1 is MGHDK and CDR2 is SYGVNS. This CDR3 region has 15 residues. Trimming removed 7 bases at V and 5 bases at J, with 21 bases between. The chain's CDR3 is CASTPGSVSGHEQYF. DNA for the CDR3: TGTGCCAGCACCCCGGGCAGCGTGTCAGGTCACGAGCAGTACTTC.